In its sample, the clone carrying this T cell receptor (beta chain) was seen many times. Its matching antigen is unknown. V was pared by 2 bases and J by 10 bases, with 10 bases of the junction left unmatched. The CDR3 runs to 13 residues. Germline assignment: CDR1 DFQATT and CDR2 SNEGSKA (reference sequence). This entry belongs to a study of T cells in Graves' hyperthyroidism and ophthalmopathy. Study conclusions and caveats: Stable hyperthyroidism was told apart from ophthalmopathy by a model built on 13 V-J features.

The TCR beta CDR3 regions underwent amplification using RNA transcripts as the source. The TCR CDR3 was amplified in a first-round RT-PCR using the HTBI primer set. TCRdb re-called the multiplex PCR reads with MiXCR, one entry per CDR3 protein. The data show 450,000 to 700,000 distinct CDR3 sequences, more than 45% seen once. The chain joins TRBV20-1 to TRBJ1-1; 7 bases are a match to TRBD1. What was sequenced was peripheral blood or thyroid tissue (not recorded which). The source of this sequence is an adult woman with Graves' disease, either hyperthyroidism or ophthalmopathy (not recorded which). CDR3 residues: CSARRQGLGGAFF. The CDR3 DNA follows: TGCAGTGCTAGACGACAGGGTCTCGGGGGAGCTTTCTTT.